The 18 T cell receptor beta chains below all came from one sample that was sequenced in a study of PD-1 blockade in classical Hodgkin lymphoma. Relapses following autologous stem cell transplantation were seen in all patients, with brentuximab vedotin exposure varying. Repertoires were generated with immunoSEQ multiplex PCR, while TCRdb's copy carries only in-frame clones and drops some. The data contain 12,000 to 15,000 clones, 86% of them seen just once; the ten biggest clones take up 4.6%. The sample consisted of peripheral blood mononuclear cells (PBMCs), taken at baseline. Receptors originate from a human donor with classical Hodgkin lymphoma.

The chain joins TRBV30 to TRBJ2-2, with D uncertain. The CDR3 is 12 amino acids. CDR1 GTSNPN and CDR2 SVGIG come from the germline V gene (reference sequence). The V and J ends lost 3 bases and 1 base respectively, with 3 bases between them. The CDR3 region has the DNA TGTGCCTGGAGGATGAACACCGGGGAGCTGTTTTTT. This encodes CAWRMNTGELFF.

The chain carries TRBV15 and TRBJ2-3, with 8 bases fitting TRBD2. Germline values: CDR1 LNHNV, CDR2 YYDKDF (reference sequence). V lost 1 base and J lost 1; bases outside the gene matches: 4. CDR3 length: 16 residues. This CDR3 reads CATSRGGTSGTDTQYF. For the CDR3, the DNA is TGTGCCACCAGCAGAGGTGGGACTAGTGGCACAGATACGCAGTATTTT. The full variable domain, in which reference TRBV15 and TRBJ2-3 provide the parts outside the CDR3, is DAMVIQNPRYQVTQFGKPVTLSCSQTLNHNVMYWYQQKSSQAPKLLFHYYDKDFNNEADTPDNFQSRRPNTSFCFLDIRSPGLGDTAMYLCATSRGGTSGTDTQYFGPGTRLTVL.

In nucleotides, the CDR3 is TGTGCCAGCAGCTCTAGCGGGGGGCCAGGAGATACGCAGTATTTT. This gives the protein CASSSSGGPGDTQYF. The chain joins TRBV7-6 to TRBJ2-3; 11 bases agree with TRBD2. Per germline, CDR1 SGHVS and CDR2 FNYEAQ. J was trimmed by 5 bases and V by 4 bases; bases with no gene match: 5. This CDR3 has 15 amino acids.

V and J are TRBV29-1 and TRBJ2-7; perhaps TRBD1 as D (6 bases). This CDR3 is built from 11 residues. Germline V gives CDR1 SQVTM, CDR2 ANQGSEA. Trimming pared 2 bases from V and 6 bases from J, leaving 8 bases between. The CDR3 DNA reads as TGCAGCGTTGAAACAGGGTCCGAGCAGTACTTC. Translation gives CSVETGSEQYF.

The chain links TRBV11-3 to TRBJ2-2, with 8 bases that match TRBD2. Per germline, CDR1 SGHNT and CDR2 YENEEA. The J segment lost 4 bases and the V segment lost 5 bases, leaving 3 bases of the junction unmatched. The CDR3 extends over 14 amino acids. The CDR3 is CASSPGLVTGELFF. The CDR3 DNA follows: TGTGCCAGCAGCCCGGGACTAGTCACCGGGGAGCTGTTTTTT.

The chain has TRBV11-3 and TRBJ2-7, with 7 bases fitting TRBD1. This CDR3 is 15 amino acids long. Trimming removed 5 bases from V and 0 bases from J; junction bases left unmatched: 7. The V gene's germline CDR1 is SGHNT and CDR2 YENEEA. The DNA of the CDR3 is TGTGCCAGCAGCCCCCACACAGGGGTCTCCTACGAGCAGTACTTC. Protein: CASSPHTGVSYEQYF.

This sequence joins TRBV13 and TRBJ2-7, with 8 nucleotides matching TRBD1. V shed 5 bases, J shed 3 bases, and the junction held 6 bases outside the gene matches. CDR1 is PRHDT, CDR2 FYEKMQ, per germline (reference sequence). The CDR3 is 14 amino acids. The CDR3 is CASSPTGVDYEQYF. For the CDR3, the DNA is TGTGCCAGCAGCCCGACAGGGGTAGACTACGAGCAGTACTTC.

CDR3 loop: CASSTGVQNSPLHF. The CDR3 DNA sequence: TGTGCCAGTTCGACAGGGGTGCAAAATTCACCCCTCCACTTT. The rearrangement joins TRBV19 to TRBJ1-6; TRBD1 matches at 8 bases. The CDR3 totals 14 residues. V dropped 8 bases and J dropped 7; count of bases not matched to a gene: 7. The V gene's germline CDR1 is LNHDA and CDR2 SQIVND (reference sequence).

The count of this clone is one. CDR3: CASSLSNFYEQYF. In DNA, the CDR3 is TGTGCCAGCAGTTTATCGAACTTCTACGAGCAGTACTTC. This chain joins TRBV27 and TRBJ2-7; D gene ambiguous. The CDR3 runs 13 residues. The germline CDR1 and CDR2 sequences are MNHEY and SMNVEV (reference sequence). Trimming left V 0 bases short and J 3 bases short, with 6 bases between.

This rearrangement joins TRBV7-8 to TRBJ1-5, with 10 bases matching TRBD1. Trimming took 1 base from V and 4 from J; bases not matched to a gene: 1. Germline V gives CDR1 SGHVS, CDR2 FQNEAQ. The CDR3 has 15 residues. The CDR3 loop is CASSLGQGANQPQHF. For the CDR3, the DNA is TGTGCCAGCAGCTTAGGACAGGGGGCGAATCAGCCCCAGCATTTT.

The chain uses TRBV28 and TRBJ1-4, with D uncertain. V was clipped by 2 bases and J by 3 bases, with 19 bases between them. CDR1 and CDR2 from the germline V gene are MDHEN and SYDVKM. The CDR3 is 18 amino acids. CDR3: CASSLAEGPVVSNEKLFF. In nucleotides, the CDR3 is TGTGCCAGCAGTTTAGCCGAGGGCCCTGTGGTCTCTAATGAAAAACTGTTTTTT.

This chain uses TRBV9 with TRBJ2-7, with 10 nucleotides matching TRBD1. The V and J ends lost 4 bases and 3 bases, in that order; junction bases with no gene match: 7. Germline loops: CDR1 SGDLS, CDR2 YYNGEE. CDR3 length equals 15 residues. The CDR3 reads CASSPSGTGVYEQYF. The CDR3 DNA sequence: TGTGCCAGCAGCCCCTCCGGGACAGGGGTCTACGAGCAGTACTTC.

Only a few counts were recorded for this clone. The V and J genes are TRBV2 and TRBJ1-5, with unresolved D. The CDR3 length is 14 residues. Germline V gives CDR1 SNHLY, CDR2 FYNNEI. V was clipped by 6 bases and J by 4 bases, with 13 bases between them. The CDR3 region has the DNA TGTGCCAGCAGGGAGGAAGTTGGGAATCAGCCCCAGCATTTT. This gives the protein CASREEVGNQPQHF.

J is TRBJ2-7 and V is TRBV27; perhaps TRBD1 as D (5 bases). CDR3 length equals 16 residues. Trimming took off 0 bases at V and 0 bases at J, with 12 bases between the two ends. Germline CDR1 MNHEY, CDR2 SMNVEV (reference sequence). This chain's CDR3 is CASSLSGQASSYEQYF. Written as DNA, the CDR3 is TGTGCCAGCAGTTTATCGGGGCAGGCCTCCTCCTACGAGCAGTACTTC.

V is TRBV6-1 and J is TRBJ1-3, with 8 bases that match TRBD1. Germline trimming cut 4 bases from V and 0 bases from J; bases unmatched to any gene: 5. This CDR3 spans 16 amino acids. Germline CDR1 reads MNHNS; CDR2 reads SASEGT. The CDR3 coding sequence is TGTGCCAGCAGTGTGGGACAGGTTATCTCTGGAAACACCATATATTTT. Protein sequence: CASSVGQVISGNTIYF.

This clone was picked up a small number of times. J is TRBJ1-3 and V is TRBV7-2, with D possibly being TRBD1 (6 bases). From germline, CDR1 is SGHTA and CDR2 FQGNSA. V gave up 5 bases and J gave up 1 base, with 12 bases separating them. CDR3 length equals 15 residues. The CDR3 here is CASSRWTVSGNTIYF. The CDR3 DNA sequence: TGTGCCAGCAGCAGATGGACAGTTTCTGGAAACACCATATATTTT.

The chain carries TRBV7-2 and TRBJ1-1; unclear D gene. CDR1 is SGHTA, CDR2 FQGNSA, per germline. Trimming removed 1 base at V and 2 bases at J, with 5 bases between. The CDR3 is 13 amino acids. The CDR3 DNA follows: TGTGCCAGCAGCTTAGATCACAACACTGAAGCTTTCTTT. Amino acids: CASSLDHNTEAFF.

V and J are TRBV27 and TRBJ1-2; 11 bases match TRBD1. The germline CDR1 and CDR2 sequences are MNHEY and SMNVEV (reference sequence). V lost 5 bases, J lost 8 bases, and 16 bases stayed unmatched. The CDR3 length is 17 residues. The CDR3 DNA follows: TGTGCCAGCAGTCCCGTCGGACAGGGGGCAACGACGTGGGGCTACACCTTC. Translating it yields CASSPVGQGATTWGYTF.